This T cell receptor beta chain is from a study of T cell repertoires in cytomegalovirus infection (dated by TCRdb to the late 2010s). Regarding the complete study: Alongside well-studied HLA-B-restricted epitopes, the peptide stimulations were aimed at recently identified HLA-C-restricted CMV epitopes, whose presentation resists viral immunomodulation. Donor HLA type was relevant to the analysis, because carriage of CMV infection together with the matching HLA type was indicated by public TCR beta signatures.

As to this clonotype: Its antigen remains undetermined. No base-level quality is on record; no much larger clone is a single base apart.

The germline V gene (reference sequence) supplies CDR1 LNHDA and CDR2 SQIVND. The V end gives up 6 bases and the J end 4 bases, leaving 8 bases in the junction not matched to a gene. The cysteine opens and the phenylalanine closes a CDR3 of 14 amino acids. CDR3 DNA only is kept here, 42 bases in frame from base 1. The sample was run on an Illumina HiSeq 1500. TCRdb reran the public reads through fastp at Q25 and MiXCR, keeping productive beta chains. Each CDR3 protein gets just one entry, which takes the most common genes and DNA from the rows behind it. In this sample the table shows under 850,000 distinct CDR3 sequences, around 30% of which occur a single time. 15% to 20% of the sample comes from the top ten. Points the paper makes about the study in general: The ex vivo response was dominated by HLA-C-restricted CMV-specific TCR beta clonotypes, which also provided the single most frequent clonotype in two of eight donors. In both this cohort and an independent cohort of 350 to 400 donors, the cumulative frequency of public TCR beta family members distinguished carriers of CMV infection plus the relevant HLA type.

The sample's treatment or condition label is to be understood as: in vitro stimulation with specific CMV peptide epitopes to enrich CMV-specific T cells. The input for sequencing was cultured PBMCs, taken from culture after CMV antigen stimulation. The V and J segments used are TRBV19 and TRBJ1-2; TRBD1 aligns with 7 central bases. The clonotype comes from a human donor in good health (CMV status not recorded). Some clones in this sample may be carry-over from other donors' samples. The CDR3 is CASRDRFGSYGYTF. The DNA sequence is as follows: TGTGCCAGTAGGGACAGGTTTGGTAGCTATGGCTACACCTTC. The CDR3 plus the reference TRBV19 and TRBJ1-2 genes for the other parts give the full variable domain: DGGITQSPKYLFRKEGQNVTLSCEQNLNHDAMYWYRQDPGQGLRLIYYSQIVNDFQKGDIAEGYSVSREKKESFPLTVTSAQKNPTAFYLCASRDRFGSYGYTFGSGTRLTVV.